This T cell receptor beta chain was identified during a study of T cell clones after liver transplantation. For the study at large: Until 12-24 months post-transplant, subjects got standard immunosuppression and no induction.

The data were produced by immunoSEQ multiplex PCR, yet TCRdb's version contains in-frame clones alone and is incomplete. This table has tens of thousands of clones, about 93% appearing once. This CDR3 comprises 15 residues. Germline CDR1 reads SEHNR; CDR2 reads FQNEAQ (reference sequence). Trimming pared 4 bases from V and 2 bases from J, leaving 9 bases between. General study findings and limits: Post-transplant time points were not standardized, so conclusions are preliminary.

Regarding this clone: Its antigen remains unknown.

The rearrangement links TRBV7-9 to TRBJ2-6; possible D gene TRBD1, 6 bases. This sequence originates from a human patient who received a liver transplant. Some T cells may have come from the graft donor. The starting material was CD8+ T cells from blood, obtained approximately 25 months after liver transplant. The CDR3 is CASSYHRAGANVLTF. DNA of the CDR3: TGTGCCAGCAGCTATCACAGGGCTGGGGCCAACGTCCTGACTTTC.